Following are 27 T cell receptor beta chains from one sample sequenced in a study of shared clonotypes between healthy human individuals. Measured with immunoSEQ multiplex PCR; TCRdb has only the in-frame clones, and not every one. The table includes roughly 2,300,000 clones, 85% to 95% detected once. The sequencing input was naive CD4+ T cells from PBMCs. The subset was: CD45RA+ positively selected. The receptor set was obtained from a man aged 18 to 29 in good health. Some clones in this sample may be carry-over from other donors' samples.

Concerning this clone: Distinct nucleotide sequences in the sample also encode this CDR3. The genes are TRBV6-6 and TRBJ1-6; 9 bases align to TRBD1. The germline V gene encodes CDR1 MNHNY and CDR2 SVGAGI (reference sequence). The CDR3 covers 14 residues. Trimming cost V 5 bases and J 6 bases; bases outside gene matches: 2. In nucleotides, the CDR3 is TGTGCCAGCAGTCCGGGACAGGGTAATTCACCCCTCCACTTT. Translated: CASSPGQGNSPLHF.

This chain uses TRBV7-9 with TRBJ2-2; possible D gene TRBD1, 6 bases. The V gene lost 5 bases and the J gene lost 0 bases, with 13 bases spanning the gap. The CDR3 totals 16 residues. From germline, CDR1 is SEHNR and CDR2 FQNEAQ (reference sequence). The CDR3: CASSRRDTANTGELFF. The CDR3 DNA sequence: TGTGCCAGCAGCCGCCGGGACACGGCGAACACCGGGGAGCTGTTTTTT.

This clone is a singleton in its sample. This chain uses TRBV6-6 with TRBJ2-1; D ambiguous. The CDR3 spans 13 residues. In germline, CDR1 is MNHNY, CDR2 SVGAGI (reference sequence). V was pared by 7 bases and J by 8 bases, with 15 bases between. The CDR3 loop is CASMTPLGHEQFF. Written as DNA, the CDR3 is TGTGCCAGCATGACACCCCTCGGACATGAGCAGTTCTTC.

V and J are TRBV9 and TRBJ1-3; perhaps TRBD1 as D (5 bases). The V and J ends lost 2 bases and 4 bases respectively, with 16 bases between them. The CDR3 spans 16 residues. Germline assignment: CDR1 SGDLS and CDR2 YYNGEE. The CDR3 spells CASSVAEGRAGNTIYF. The CDR3 nucleotides are TGTGCCAGCAGCGTCGCTGAGGGCAGGGCCGGAAACACCATATATTTT.

CDR3 loop: CASSSRDQYF. The CDR3 DNA reads as TGTGCCAGCAGCTCCCGGGACCAGTACTTC. V is TRBV11-2 and J is TRBJ2-5, with a possible D match to TRBD2 (5 bases). V was cut by 4 bases and J by 10 bases, with 7 bases left in between. The CDR3 extends over 10 amino acids. Germline CDR1 SGHAT, CDR2 FQNNGV.

On this clone itself: The same CDR3 can be traced to other DNA sequences in this sample. The rearrangement links TRBV27 to TRBJ2-7; D ambiguous. This CDR3 has 14 amino acids. Between the trimmed V and J ends, which lost 5 bases and 2 bases, there was a span of 13 bases. The germline CDR1 and CDR2 sequences are MNHEY and SMNVEV (reference sequence). CDR3 coding DNA: TGTGCCAGCAGTCCCCGGGTAGGGCCCTACGAGCAGTACTTC. It is translated as CASSPRVGPYEQYF.

The chain links TRBV28 to TRBJ2-2; no clear D gene. This CDR3 comprises 13 residues. V was clipped by 8 bases and J by 3 bases, with 10 bases between them. The germline V gene encodes CDR1 MDHEN and CDR2 SYDVKM. DNA of the CDR3: TGTGCCAGCCAATTACGGTACACCGGGGAGCTGTTTTTT. Translation gives CASQLRYTGELFF.

This clone was observed a single time. This sequence joins TRBV28 and TRBJ2-1; 9 nucleotides agree with TRBD2. CDR3 size: 18 residues. The V gene end was trimmed by 1 base and the J gene end by 6 bases; junction bases not matched to a gene: 13. Per the germline V gene, CDR1 is MDHEN and CDR2 is SYDVKM. CDR3 in amino acids: CASSLSWWGSGRFNEQFF. Written as DNA, the CDR3 is TGTGCCAGCAGTTTATCTTGGTGGGGTAGCGGGAGATTCAATGAGCAGTTCTTC.

The chain joins TRBV7-2 to TRBJ2-5; D is unresolved. This CDR3 contains 13 residues. Between the trimmed V and J ends, which lost 3 bases and 5 bases, there was a span of 10 bases. Germline lookup yields CDR1 SGHTA and CDR2 FQGNSA. The chain's CDR3 is CASSFGLRETQYF. The DNA for the CDR3 is TGTGCCAGCAGCTTCGGTCTACGGGAGACCCAGTACTTC.

The chain carries TRBV28 and TRBJ2-1; 7 nucleotides line up with TRBD1. CDR3 size: 13 residues. CDR1 and CDR2 from the germline V gene are MDHEN and SYDVKM. V gave up 3 bases and J gave up 6 bases; unmatched junction bases: 2. The CDR3 nucleotides are TGTGCCAGCAGTTTGGGACAGATCAATGAGCAGTTCTTC. Amino acids: CASSLGQINEQFF.

V usage is TRBV6-6 and J usage is TRBJ1-4; D not certain. V gave up 6 bases and J gave up 4 bases, with 9 bases separating them. The CDR3 has 13 residues. CDR1 MNHNY and CDR2 SVGAGI come from the germline V gene (reference sequence). The CDR3 DNA is TGTGCCAGCAGAAGAGGCCTTAATGAAAAACTGTTTTTT. It specifies CASRRGLNEKLFF.

V is TRBV18 and J is TRBJ2-2; 10 bases are a match to TRBD1. The CDR3 has 21 amino acids. Germline V gene lookup returns CDR1 KGHSH and CDR2 LQKENI. Germline trimming cut 3 bases from V and 1 base from J; bases unmatched to any gene: 17. The DNA of the CDR3 is TGTGCCAGCTCACCTCCCTATTCGCGGGACAGGGGCCCTTTGAACACCGGGGAGCTGTTTTTT. Residues: CASSPPYSRDRGPLNTGELFF.

This clone was detected only a few times. This chain links TRBV5-1 with TRBJ1-2, with no clear D. The length of the CDR3 is 13 residues. The V and J ends lost 2 bases and 3 bases respectively, with 8 bases between them. Germline CDR1 reads SGHRS; CDR2 reads YFSETQ. The CDR3 region has the DNA TGCGCCAGCAGCTTCGGACGAGACTATGGCTACACCTTC. Amino acid sequence: CASSFGRDYGYTF.

This sequence joins TRBV6-5 and TRBJ2-5; D not resolved. Trimming pared 4 bases from V and 7 bases from J, leaving 10 bases between. Germline V gene sequence: CDR1 MNHEY, CDR2 SVGAGI. The CDR3 totals 12 residues. In DNA, the CDR3 is TGTGCCAGCAGTTCGGAAGTCGGGACCCAGTACTTC. Translated: CASSSEVGTQYF.

V gene TRBV4-2 combines with J gene TRBJ2-5; the match to TRBD2 covers 10 bases. The CDR3 covers 17 residues. Germline loops: CDR1 LGHNA, CDR2 YNFKEQ. Unmatched junction bases numbered 11, after V lost 4 bases and J lost 3 bases. The CDR3 nucleotides are TGTGCCAGCAGCCCCCAGTTGGCTAGCGGGGGAAAAGAGACCCAGTACTTC. This codes for CASSPQLASGGKETQYF.

This sequence joins TRBV2 and TRBJ2-7, with 11 bases lining up with TRBD2. Trimming cost V 6 bases and J 6 bases; bases outside gene matches: 10. The CDR3 covers 15 residues. Germline V gene lookup returns CDR1 SNHLY and CDR2 FYNNEI. The CDR3: CASSGLAGRIVEQYF. For the CDR3, the DNA is TGTGCCAGCAGCGGACTAGCGGGTAGAATAGTCGAGCAGTACTTC.

V usage is TRBV28 and J usage is TRBJ1-3; no clear D. V shed 5 bases and J shed 0 bases, with 11 bases lying between them. Germline CDR1 and CDR2: MDHEN and SYDVKM. CDR3 length: 15 amino acids. The CDR3 spells CASSRGPNSGNTIYF. The CDR3 nucleotides are TGTGCCAGCAGTCGAGGACCGAACTCTGGAAACACCATATATTTT.

CDR3 sequence (DNA): TGCGCCAGCAGCCAAGTTGGCAGGGGGGCTGGCTACACCTTC. This encodes CASSQVGRGAGYTF. The rearrangement joins TRBV4-1 to TRBJ1-2; 7 nucleotides match TRBD1. CDR3 length: 14 residues. In germline, CDR1 is MGHRA, CDR2 YSYEKL. Germline trimming cut 1 base from V and 7 bases from J; bases unmatched to any gene: 6.

The V call is TRBV27, the J call TRBJ2-3; D is uncertain. This CDR3 spans 14 amino acids. In germline, CDR1 is MNHEY, CDR2 SMNVEV (reference sequence). V was pared by 9 bases and J by 0 bases, with 13 bases between. The CDR3: CASRRSSSTDTQYF. CDR3 bases: TGTGCCAGTAGGCGGAGTTCTAGCACAGATACGCAGTATTTT.

J is TRBJ1-5 and V is TRBV19; D uncertain. V lost 9 bases, J lost 5 bases, and 20 bases lay in between. The CDR3 contains 15 residues. Germline CDR1 is LNHDA and CDR2 is SQIVND (reference sequence). CDR3 residues: CASRGNGHPHQPQHF. CDR3 DNA sequence: TGTGCCAGCCGCGGGAACGGGCACCCTCATCAGCCCCAGCATTTT.

The chain joins TRBV5-1 to TRBJ1-6, with D unresolved. Germline values: CDR1 SGHRS, CDR2 YFSETQ. The V end lost 4 bases, the J end lost 4 bases, and 15 bases lay between the germline ends. The CDR3 runs 16 residues. The chain's CDR3 is CASSPRENRYNSPLHF. CDR3 coding DNA: TGCGCCAGCAGCCCGCGGGAAAATAGGTATAATTCACCCCTCCACTTT. The full variable domain, in which reference TRBV5-1 and TRBJ1-6 provide the parts outside the CDR3, is KAGVTQTPRYLIKTRGQQVTLSCSPISGHRSVSWYQQTPGQGLQFLFEYFSETQRNKGNFPGRFSGRQFSNSRSEMNVSTLELGDSALYLCASSPRENRYNSPLHFGNGTRLTVT.

This clone was seen only a few times. V gene TRBV7-3 combines with J gene TRBJ2-1; TRBD2 agrees at 9 bases. With V trimmed by 1 base and J by 1 base, 2 bases remained unmatched. Per the germline V gene, CDR1 is SGHTA and CDR2 is FQGTGA. The CDR3 is 16 amino acids. CDR3 coding DNA: TGTGCCAGCAGCTTAAGGCGGGAGGGGTCCTACAATGAGCAGTTCTTC. Translating gives CASSLRREGSYNEQFF.

This rearrangement joins TRBV18 to TRBJ1-3; maybe TRBD1 (5 bases). With 3 bases removed from V and 4 bases from J, the gap between germline ends came to 13 bases. This CDR3 has 15 amino acids. Per the germline V gene, CDR1 is KGHSH and CDR2 is LQKENI. The CDR3 DNA sequence: TGTGCCAGCTCACCGGTATCGGGGGTCGGAAACACCATATATTTT. Amino acid sequence: CASSPVSGVGNTIYF. The whole variable domain, remainder taken from reference TRBV18 and TRBJ1-3, is NAGVMQNPRHLVRRRGQEARLRCSPMKGHSHVYWYRQLPEEGLKFMVYLQKENIIDESGMPKERFSAEFPKEGPSILRIQQVVRGDSAAYFCASSPVSGVGNTIYFGEGSWLTVV.

The chain combines TRBV6-1 with TRBJ1-2, with 8 bases identical to TRBD1. V gave up 3 bases and J gave up 5 bases; unmatched junction bases: 11. Germline V lookup: CDR1 MNHNS, CDR2 SASEGT. This CDR3 contains 16 residues. CDR3 DNA sequence: TGTGCCAGCAGTGAGATCCTCAGGGGGCTGAGGTATGGCTACACCTTC. Translating it yields CASSEILRGLRYGYTF.

This chain connects TRBV27 to TRBJ1-2; the D gene is possibly TRBD1 (6 bases). The CDR3 totals 15 residues. V was cut by 8 bases and J by 4 bases, with 20 bases left in between. Per germline, CDR1 MNHEY and CDR2 SMNVEV (reference sequence). The CDR3 nucleotides read TGTGCCAGCGGGAAAGCAGGGGTTGGTGGCTATGGCTACACCTTC. Translating it yields CASGKAGVGGYGYTF.

V and J are TRBV28 and TRBJ1-3, with TRBD1 as a possible D gene (5 bases). The V and J ends lost 2 bases and 12 bases respectively, with 11 bases between them. The CDR3 length is 12 residues. The V gene's germline CDR1 is MDHEN and CDR2 SYDVKM. The CDR3 DNA is TGTGCCAGCAGTTTAAGGGAGGGGCACATATATTTT. Translated, it gives CASSLREGHIYF.

This chain connects TRBV28 to TRBJ2-3; a weak D match, TRBD2 (5 bases). CDR1 MDHEN and CDR2 SYDVKM come from the germline V gene. The V end lost 6 bases, the J end lost 5 bases, and 15 bases lay between the germline ends. The CDR3 covers 14 residues. The CDR3 sequence is CASRQGGSQDTQYF. CDR3 coding DNA: TGTGCCAGCAGGCAAGGAGGTAGTCAAGATACGCAGTATTTT.